The rows below give T cell receptor beta chains drawn from one sample of a study of OX40 agonist ivuxolimab in advanced cancers. Method: immunoSEQ multiplex PCR; TCRdb's copy keeps in-frame clones and lacks some. The sample consists of 65,000 to 85,000 clones, approximately 89% of them appearing once. The starting material was CD4+ or CD8+ T cells sorted from blood, obtained in a trial of the OX40 agonist ivuxolimab. These receptors were obtained from an adult with an advanced solid tumor such as melanoma, head and neck, liver or kidney cancer. The CDR3 runs from the conserved cysteine through the conserved F or W. Fields, in order: V gene, CDR3 length, J gene, D gene, clone size, CDR3 DNA, CDR3 protein. The D gene is left open where the match is weak. Only part of the rows carry a size: once, few, many, or a class if the clone is expanded.

>TRBV5-1|15|TRBJ2-3|TRBD1|NA
TGCGCCAGCAGCCTGGGACAGGGAAACACAGATACGCAGTATTTT
CASSLGQGNTDTQYF
>TRBV28|14|TRBJ1-1|NA|NA
TGTGCCAGCAGTTATCAGGGACTTAACACTGAAGCTTTCTTT
CASSYQGLNTEAFF
>TRBV6-1|15|TRBJ1-5|NA|few
TGTGCCAGCAGTGCCCGGGGTATAAGCAATCAGCCCCAGCATTTT
CASSARGISNQPQHF
>TRBV18|15|TRBJ2-5|NA|NA
TGTGCCAGCTCATCCTACGGTCCGTCTCGGGAGACCCAGTACTTC
CASSSYGPSRETQYF
>TRBV5-1|19|TRBJ2-1|TRBD1|NA
TGCGCCAGCAGCTTGCTCCGGGACAGCGTCAGTCTCTCCTACAATGAGCAGTTCTTC
CASSLLRDSVSLSYNEQFF
>TRBV5-1|15|TRBJ2-2|NA|NA
TGCGCCAGCAGCTTGGCTTGGGCAAACACCGGGGAGCTGTTTTTT
CASSLAWANTGELFF
>TRBV28|13|TRBJ2-5|NA|NA
TGTGCCAGCACCGGACAATTCCGAGAGACCCAGTACTTC
CASTGQFRETQYF
>TRBV18|16|TRBJ1-4|NA|NA
TGTGCCAGCTCACCACGGGCTGGATCAACTAATGAAAAACTGTTTTTT
CASSPRAGSTNEKLFF
>TRBV19|14|TRBJ1-1|TRBD1|few
TGTGCCAGTAGTCTAAGACAGGGAGGGACTGAAGCTTTCTTT
CASSLRQGGTEAFF
>TRBV6-5|14|TRBJ2-5|TRBD2|NA
TGTGCCAGCAGGCCTGGACTAGCGGGGAAGACCCAGTACTTC
CASRPGLAGKTQYF
>TRBV4-1|15|TRBJ1-1|NA|NA
TGCGCCAGCAGCCCAGAACAGGGAAGAGACACTGAAGCTTTCTTT
CASSPEQGRDTEAFF
>TRBV7-9|13|TRBJ1-3|NA|NA
TGTGCCAGCAGCCTAGGTGGGGGAAACACCATATATTTT
CASSLGGGNTIYF
>TRBV6-5|13|TRBJ1-5|TRBD1|NA
TGTGCCAGCAGCCGGGACAGAAATCAGCCCCAGCATTTT
CASSRDRNQPQHF
>TRBV18|13|TRBJ1-5|NA|NA
TGTGCCAGCTCACCACTCCCGAATCAGCCCCAGCATTTT
CASSPLPNQPQHF
>TRBV5-6|16|TRBJ1-2|TRBD1|NA
TGTGCCAGCAGCTTGCCCTGGACAGGGAATCATTATGGCTACACCTTC
CASSLPWTGNHYGYTF
>TRBV29-1|11|TRBJ1-2|NA|NA
TGCAGCGTCGGACAGATTAACCTAGGCACCTTC
CSVGQINLGTF
>TRBV6-5|14|TRBJ2-7|TRBD2|NA
TGTGCCAGCAGCCGCGGGAGAACGCTAGGCGAGCAGTACTTC
CASSRGRTLGEQYF
>TRBV5-1|13|TRBJ1-1|NA|NA
TGCGCCAGCAGCACGCAGGGTAACACTGAAGCTTTCTTT
CASSTQGNTEAFF
>TRBV28|12|TRBJ1-5|NA|NA
TGTGCCAGCAGTTTCGCGGATCAGCCCCAGCATTTT
CASSFADQPQHF
>TRBV15|15|TRBJ1-1|NA|few
TGTGCCACCAGCCCTGGGAAACACTCACCGTTTATGGCTTTCTTT
CATSPGKHSPFMAFF
>TRBV2|13|TRBJ2-5|NA|NA
TGTGCCAGCAGTGTTACCCCCCGGGAGACCCAGTACTTC
CASSVTPRETQYF
>TRBV18|16|TRBJ1-1|NA|NA
TGTGCCAGCTCACCCGGTAGGGGGATCCGGAACACTGAAGCTTTCTTT
CASSPGRGIRNTEAFF
>TRBV7-6|13|TRBJ1-2|NA|once
TGTGCCAGCAGCTTAGCGCTGGGGGCAGGCTACACCTTC
CASSLALGAGYTF
>TRBV10-2|12|TRBJ1-5|NA|NA
TGCGCCAGCAGTGGGGTAAATCAGCCCCAGCATTTT
CASSGVNQPQHF
>TRBV14|16|TRBJ1-5|NA|NA
TGTGCCAGCAGCCAAGCCGACAGCTTGGGCAATCAGCCCCAGCATTTT
CASSQADSLGNQPQHF
>TRBV5-1|13|TRBJ2-5|NA|NA
TGCGCCAGCAGCTCCCAACCCCAAGAGACCCAGTACTTC
CASSSQPQETQYF
>TRBV2|14|TRBJ1-2|NA|few
TGTGCCAGCAGTAATTATATGGGCTTCTATGGCTACACCTTC
CASSNYMGFYGYTF
>TRBV7-9|11|TRBJ2-1|NA|NA
TGTGCCAGCAGCCGGAGAAATGAGCAGTTCTTC
CASSRRNEQFF
>TRBV2|13|TRBJ1-5|TRBD1|NA
TGTGCCAGCAGCCGACAGGGGGATCAGCCCCAGCATTTT
CASSRQGDQPQHF
>TRBV28|13|TRBJ2-7|TRBD1|NA
TGTGCCAGCAGTCCCCATGACAGGGGTGGGCAGTACTTC
CASSPHDRGGQYF
>TRBV6-1|10|TRBJ2-7|NA|NA
TGTGCCAGCAGATACAGCGAGCAGTACTTC
CASRYSEQYF
>TRBV5-4|15|TRBJ2-7|TRBD1|NA
TGTGCCAGCAGCTCCCCGACAGGGAGCTCCTACGAGCAGTACTTC
CASSSPTGSSYEQYF
>TRBV5-1|14|TRBJ2-5|NA|few
TGCGCCAGCAGCGCGGGCTCCACTCAGGAGACCCAGTACTTC
CASSAGSTQETQYF
>TRBV5-6|13|TRBJ1-1|NA|once
TGTGCCAGCAGCTTGGCCGGAGTTTTAGAAGCTTTCTTT
CASSLAGVLEAFF
>TRBV27|14|TRBJ2-3|TRBD1|NA
TGTGCCAGCAGATCTAGGGGGCTGGGAGATACGCAGTATTTT
CASRSRGLGDTQYF
>TRBV5-5|14|TRBJ2-1|NA|NA
TGTGCCAGCAGCCTGGGCGCAGGGGAGAATGAGCAGTTCTTC
CASSLGAGENEQFF
>TRBV28|13|TRBJ1-4|NA|NA
TGTGCCAGCAGGAGGGGTTTTAATGAAAAACTGTTTTTT
CASRRGFNEKLFF
>TRBV13|13|TRBJ1-1|NA|NA
TGTGCCAGCAGCTGGTGGAGCGACACTGAAGCTTTCTTT
CASSWWSDTEAFF
>TRBV5-1|17|TRBJ2-1|TRBD2|NA
TGCGCCAGCAGCTTGGATAGCGGGGGGGCCCATTACAATGAGCAGTTCTTC
CASSLDSGGAHYNEQFF
>TRBV11-2|11|TRBJ2-7|NA|NA
TGTGCCAGCAGCTTAATCTACGAGCAGTACTTC
CASSLIYEQYF
>TRBV7-2|14|TRBJ1-2|TRBD1|once
TGTGCCAGCAACACGGGACAGGGGGCAGGTGGCTACACCTTC
CASNTGQGAGGYTF
>TRBV19|14|TRBJ1-1|TRBD1|few
TGTGCCAGTAGGACACAGGGGGGTATCACTGAAGCTTTCTTT
CASRTQGGITEAFF
>TRBV7-3|15|TRBJ1-1|NA|NA
TGTGCCAGCAGATTGGGGACAAACCTGAACACTGAAGCTTTCTTT
CASRLGTNLNTEAFF
>TRBV18|16|TRBJ1-1|NA|once
TGTGCCAGCTCACCACCGTCACAGGGTGAGAACACTGAAGCTTTCTTT
CASSPPSQGENTEAFF
>TRBV11-2|16|TRBJ1-6|NA|NA
TGTGCCAGCAGCTTAGTTTTCCAGGGGAGTGATTCACCCCTCCACTTT
CASSLVFQGSDSPLHF
>TRBV18|13|TRBJ2-5|NA|NA
TGTGCCAGCTCACCGCTCAGGGAAGAGACCCAGTACTTC
CASSPLREETQYF
>TRBV2|16|TRBJ1-5|TRBD1|NA
TGTGCCAGCACAGCAGACAGGGTTCTTAGCAATCAGCCCCAGCATTTT
CASTADRVLSNQPQHF
>TRBV5-4|15|TRBJ2-1|NA|NA
TGTGCCAGCAGCTTGGGCCCGTCCAACTACAATGAGCAGTTCTTC
CASSLGPSNYNEQFF
>TRBV11-3|15|TRBJ1-2|NA|NA
TGTGCCAGCAGCCCCCAACTAGACAGTAACTATGGCTACACCTTC
CASSPQLDSNYGYTF
>TRBV18|14|TRBJ1-1|NA|NA
TGTGCCAGCTCACCGAGAGAAGAAAACACTGAAGCTTTCTTT
CASSPREENTEAFF
>TRBV2|15|TRBJ2-2|NA|NA
TGTGCCAGCAGGCCTTACAGGGAGATCACCGGGGAGCTGTTTTTT
CASRPYREITGELFF
>TRBV18|18|TRBJ2-6|NA|NA
TGTGCCAGCTCACCCCCTAATTCGCTGGTGGCTGGGGCCAACGTCCTGACTTTC
CASSPPNSLVAGANVLTF
>TRBV15|14|TRBJ1-5|NA|NA
TGTGCCACCAGCAGACCCAACCTCTTCGCGCCCCAGCATTTT
CATSRPNLFAPQHF
>TRBV6-5|13|TRBJ1-2|NA|NA
TGTGCCAGCAGTTACAGACCTAGCTATGGCTACACCTTC
CASSYRPSYGYTF
>TRBV14|15|TRBJ1-3|NA|NA
TGTGCCAGCAGCCAAGATTTGACAGTTGGAAACACCATATATTTT
CASSQDLTVGNTIYF
>TRBV20-1|11|TRBJ1-2|NA|NA
TGCAGTGCCGGAATTACAGTGGGCTACACCTTC
CSAGITVGYTF
>TRBV5-1|13|TRBJ1-1|TRBD1|NA
TGCGCCAGCAGCTGGGACAGGGAGCGTTTAGCTTTCTTT
CASSWDRERLAFF
>TRBV5-1|15|TRBJ2-3|NA|few
TGCGCCAGCACGTCTATCCCGGGGGCGCGGGATACGCAGTATTTT
CASTSIPGARDTQYF